These 4 T cell receptor beta chains share one sample of origin, sequenced in a study of control samples from healthy donors and cancer patients. Profiling relied on immunoSEQ multiplex PCR, and the TCRdb table lists in-frame clones only, not all of them. The sample has under 150,000 clones, approximately 86% seen once. The material sequenced was blood. The source of these receptors is a woman in her 30s in good health.

This clone was seen a few times. This chain links TRBV10-1 with TRBJ2-1; TRBD1 agrees at 9 bases. From germline, CDR1 is WNHNN and CDR2 SYGVQD (reference sequence). The junction had 6 bases not matched to a gene; V was cut back by 5 bases and J by 7 bases. The CDR3 is 14 residues long. The CDR3 nucleotides are TGCGCCAGCAGTAAGGACAGGGGCTCGAATGAGCAGTTCTTC. Amino acid sequence: CASSKDRGSNEQFF.

This clone came up many times. The genes are TRBV12-3 or TRBV12-4 and TRBJ2-3; 8 bases are shared with TRBD1. CDR3 length: 13 amino acids. V lost 6 bases, J lost 5 bases, and 4 bases stayed unmatched. Written as DNA, the CDR3 is TGTGCCAGCAGCAGGGGGCAGAAAGATACGCAGTATTTT. This translates into CASSRGQKDTQYF.

This clone occurred once. This chain uses TRBV11-3 with TRBJ2-2; 7 bases line up with TRBD1. Germline CDR1 reads SGHNT; CDR2 reads YENEEA. J gave up 2 bases and V 4 bases, and 4 bases lay outside the gene matches. The CDR3 length is 15 residues. This chain's CDR3 is CASSSGTANTGELFF. Written as DNA, the CDR3 is TGTGCCAGCAGCTCCGGGACAGCCAACACCGGGGAGCTGTTTTTT.

V is TRBV5-1 and J is TRBJ2-2; 10 nucleotides line up with TRBD2. The CDR3 is 17 amino acids. The V gene end was trimmed by 0 bases and the J gene end by 0 bases; junction bases not matched to a gene: 2. Germline assignment: CDR1 SGHRS and CDR2 YFSETQ. Here the CDR3 reads CASSLVAGGSNTGELFF. As DNA, the CDR3 is TGCGCCAGCAGCTTGGTAGCGGGAGGTTCGAACACCGGGGAGCTGTTTTTT.